The next 27 T cell receptor beta chains were all read from a single sample in a study of Graves' ophthalmopathy and Graves' hyperthyroidism. Amplified material comprised TCR beta CDR3 regions derived from RNA transcripts. First-round RT-PCR used HTBI primers; second-round multiplex PCR followed. TCRdb processed the multiplex PCR reads anew with MiXCR; each CDR3 protein has one entry. The sample includes over a million distinct CDR3 sequences, around a third of them seen just once. The sequenced material came from peripheral blood or thyroid tissue (not recorded which). The receptors were gathered from an adult man with Graves' hyperthyroidism.

This clonotype appeared a few times. Relative to the germline gene, one junction end is altered; a read error may explain this. J is TRBJ2-3 and V is TRBV10-3; 7 bases agree with TRBD1. The CDR3 length is 15 residues. Germline assignment: CDR1 ENHRY and CDR2 SYGVKD. CDR3 coding DNA: TGTGCCAGCAGTCGTCGACAGGGAGCCACAGATACGCAGTATTTT. It is translated as CASSRRQGATDTQYF.

This clonotype has a count of ten or more. The chain employs TRBV20-1 and TRBJ1-1; D not certain. Trimming took off 0 bases at V and 6 bases at J, with 14 bases between the two ends. The V gene's germline CDR1 is DFQATT and CDR2 SNEGSKA (reference sequence). The CDR3 contains 14 residues. In nucleotides, the CDR3 is TGCAGTGCTAGAGACGTACGGGGAAACGCTGAAGCTTTCTTT. Its translation is CSARDVRGNAEAFF.

The chain employs TRBV2 and TRBJ2-7; D might be TRBD1 (6 bases). Trimming stripped 4 bases from V and 5 bases from J, with 9 bases between. CDR1 SNHLY and CDR2 FYNNEI come from the germline V gene. This CDR3 spans 12 amino acids. The CDR3 sequence is CASSGGPDEQYF. The CDR3 DNA reads as TGTGCCAGCAGTGGGGGGCCGGACGAGCAGTACTTC.

This chain uses TRBV28 with TRBJ1-2; perhaps TRBD1 as D (5 bases). The CDR3 loop spans 12 amino acids. The V gene lost 3 bases and the J gene lost 6 bases, with 8 bases spanning the gap. Germline values: CDR1 MDHEN, CDR2 SYDVKM. The CDR3 is CASSFSGHGYTF. In DNA, the CDR3 is TGTGCCAGCAGTTTCTCAGGGCATGGCTACACCTTC.

V usage is TRBV2 and J usage is TRBJ2-7, with unresolved D. Per the germline V gene, CDR1 is SNHLY and CDR2 is FYNNEI. V was cut by 0 bases and J by 4 bases, with 7 bases left in between. The CDR3 totals 13 residues. CDR3 protein: CASSEAARYEQYF. CDR3 nucleotide sequence: TGTGCCAGCAGTGAAGCTGCGAGGTACGAGCAGTACTTC.

This clonotype has more than one count but fewer than ten. V usage is TRBV5-8 and J usage is TRBJ1-1, with no clear D. The CDR3 totals 15 residues. The V end was cut by 1 base, the J end by 0 bases, with 10 bases between. Germline V gene sequence: CDR1 SGHTS, CDR2 YDEGEE. The CDR3 DNA sequence: TGTGCCAGCAGCTTGTATAACAGAGTGAACACTGAAGCTTTCTTT. Protein: CASSLYNRVNTEAFF.

On this clonotype itself: A clone one base away is much larger, so this may be a read error. J is TRBJ2-7 and V is TRBV7-8; no clear D. CDR1 is SGHVS and CDR2 is FQNEAQ in the germline V gene. The CDR3 runs 13 residues. V lost 4 bases and J lost 6, with 13 bases in between. Written as DNA, the CDR3 is TGTGCCAGCAGCTCCGACTCAAAAGGCGAGCAGTACTTC. Translation: CASSSDSKGEQYF.

Only one count was recorded for this clonotype. This rearrangement joins TRBV20-1 to TRBJ1-4, with no clear D. Germline V CDR1 and CDR2: DFQATT, SNEGSKA (reference sequence). The CDR3 length is 14 residues. Trimming pared 2 bases from V and 7 bases from J, leaving 14 bases between. DNA for the CDR3: TGCAGTGCTAGACCAGACGCATATTTTGAAAAACTGTTTTTT. It yields the protein CSARPDAYFEKLFF.

About this clonotype: This may arise from a read error, as a much more abundant clone is one base away. The chain has TRBV4-2 and TRBJ2-7, with TRBD2 identical over 8 bases. J lost 6 bases, V lost 3 bases, and 10 bases had no gene match. The CDR3 consists of 15 residues. Germline CDR1 is LGHNA and CDR2 is YNFKEQ. The CDR3 protein is CASSHGSGLGGEQYF. CDR3 sequence (DNA): TGTGCCAGCAGCCACGGATCGGGACTAGGAGGCGAGCAGTACTTC.

This clonotype appeared many times. This chain links TRBV2 with TRBJ1-5; D call uncertain. This CDR3 has 15 amino acids. With 5 bases removed from V and 6 bases from J, the gap between germline ends came to 17 bases. CDR1 and CDR2 (germline): SNHLY, FYNNEI. Here the CDR3 DNA reads TGTGCCAGCAGTCCCCTGGACGGATCCGCTCAGCCCCAGCATTTT. Protein sequence: CASSPLDGSAQPQHF.

The gene calls are TRBV24-1 and TRBJ1-5; D gene unclear. Germline lookup yields CDR1 KGHDR and CDR2 SFDVKD. The CDR3 runs 11 residues. The V end was cut by 3 bases, the J end by 7 bases, with 3 bases between. The CDR3 DNA follows: TGTGCCACCAGTGATAGACAGCCCCAGCATTTT. It is translated as CATSDRQPQHF.

Many counts were recorded for this clonotype. V usage is TRBV28 and J usage is TRBJ2-7, with D uncertain. V was trimmed by 5 bases and J by 3 bases, leaving 8 bases between them. The CDR3 length is 12 residues. The germline CDR1 and CDR2 sequences are MDHEN and SYDVKM. The CDR3 DNA follows: TGTGCCAGCAGTCCGCTAGGCTACGAGCAGTACTTC. Residues: CASSPLGYEQYF.

The rearrangement uses TRBV28 and TRBJ1-6; 7 nucleotides line up with TRBD1. After removal of 6 bases from V and 6 bases from J, the junction contained 5 bases not matched to a gene. CDR1 and CDR2 (germline): MDHEN, SYDVKM. This CDR3 region has 14 residues. Here the CDR3 DNA reads TGTGCCAGCAGCCGACAGGGTATTAATTCACCCCTCCACTTT. It translates to CASSRQGINSPLHF.

As concerns this clonotype: One junction end disagrees with the germline gene, perhaps due to a read error. The chain is built from TRBV7-9 and TRBJ2-7; no clear D gene. Germline V lookup: CDR1 SEHNR, CDR2 FQNEAQ (reference sequence). The CDR3 has 12 amino acids. The CDR3 DNA follows: TGCGCCAGCAGCCAAGTCAACTACGAGCAGTACTTC. It translates to CASSQVNYEQYF.

In this sample, this clonotype turned up many times. V is TRBV25-1 and J is TRBJ2-3; 9 nucleotides line up with TRBD2. V shed 7 bases, J shed 6 bases, and the junction held 8 bases outside the gene matches. The CDR3 loop spans 14 amino acids. Germline lookup yields CDR1 MGHDK and CDR2 SYGVNS. The CDR3 DNA is TGTGCCAGCACCCAGGGACTAGCTCGTGATACGCAGTATTTT. It yields the protein CASTQGLARDTQYF.

The J gene is TRBJ2-2, the V gene TRBV2; perhaps TRBD2 as D (5 bases). V was pared by 6 bases and J by 0 bases, with 14 bases between. CDR3 length equals 16 residues. The V gene's germline CDR1 is SNHLY and CDR2 FYNNEI. The CDR3 sequence: CASRQGLTANTGELFF. The CDR3 DNA reads as TGTGCCAGCAGGCAAGGACTTACCGCGAACACCGGGGAGCTGTTTTTT. The full variable domain, its missing parts supplied by reference TRBV2 and TRBJ2-2, is EPEVTQTPSHQVTQMGQEVILRCVPISNHLYFYWYRQILGQKVEFLVSFYNNEISEKSEIFDDQFSVERPDGSNFTLKIRSTKLEDSAMYFCASRQGLTANTGELFFGEGSRLTVL.

This clonotype was seen ten or more times. The V gene is TRBV12-3 or TRBV12-4, the J gene TRBJ1-1; D gene ambiguous. CDR3 length equals 14 residues. V was clipped by 3 bases and J by 1 base, with 9 bases between them. CDR3 loop: CASSLGWENTEAFF. CDR3 sequence (DNA): TGTGCCAGCAGTTTGGGCTGGGAGAACACTGAAGCTTTCTTT.

The genes are TRBV25-1 and TRBJ2-1; 9 bases map to TRBD1. The CDR3 contains 15 residues. Germline CDR1 is MGHDK and CDR2 is SYGVNS. J lost 5 bases, V lost 1 base, and 3 bases had no gene match. The CDR3 DNA reads TGTGCCAGCAGTGAATTAGGACAGGGGAACAATGAGCAGTTCTTC. Amino acid sequence: CASSELGQGNNEQFF.

The sample holds many counts of this clonotype. The chain has TRBV5-1 and TRBJ1-4; D is unclear. This CDR3 is built from 14 residues. Germline loops: CDR1 SGHRS, CDR2 YFSETQ. Trimming stripped 7 bases from V and 5 bases from J, with 15 bases between. The CDR3 DNA reads as TGCGCCAGCCGCCCGAGGTCGGAGAATGAAAAACTGTTTTTT. Residues: CASRPRSENEKLFF.

This clonotype has at least ten counts. The genes are TRBV20-1 and TRBJ2-2; 12 nucleotides line up with TRBD2. The trim removed 1 base at V and 4 bases at J, leaving 7 bases unmatched. Germline V gives CDR1 DFQATT, CDR2 SNEGSKA (reference sequence). The length of the CDR3 is 17 residues. CDR3 residues: CSARAPSGRVFTGELFF. The DNA of the CDR3 is TGCAGTGCTAGAGCCCCTAGCGGGAGGGTATTCACCGGGGAGCTGTTTTTT.

This rearrangement joins TRBV2 to TRBJ2-7, with 10 bases matching TRBD1. The CDR3 sequence is 15 residues long. Germline CDR1 is SNHLY and CDR2 is FYNNEI. Trimming removed 6 bases from V and 1 base from J; junction bases left unmatched: 6. The DNA of the CDR3 is TGTGCCAGCAGGTTCGGGACAGGGGATTCCTACGAGCAGTACTTC. Translation: CASRFGTGDSYEQYF.

This clonotype was recorded many times. The rearrangement links TRBV7-9 to TRBJ1-1; D is possibly TRBD1 (5 bases). Trimming removed 6 bases from V and 2 bases from J, with 16 bases in between. CDR1 SEHNR and CDR2 FQNEAQ come from the germline V gene (reference sequence). This CDR3 contains 15 residues. The chain's CDR3 is CASRSRDSANTEAFF. CDR3 DNA sequence: TGTGCCAGCAGGTCCCGCGACAGCGCTAACACTGAAGCTTTCTTT.

This clonotype has a count of ten or more. The V call is TRBV12-3 or TRBV12-4, the J call TRBJ1-1, with D unclear. CDR3 length equals 13 residues. The ends were cut back, 8 bases at V and 1 base at J, with 11 bases in the middle. The CDR3 spells CASGTRENTEAFF. CDR3 nucleotide sequence: TGTGCCAGCGGAACTCGGGAGAACACTGAAGCTTTCTTT.

This clonotype was seen at least ten times. The chain combines TRBV7-9 with TRBJ1-3; TRBD1 matches at 7 bases. This CDR3 region has 13 residues. V trimming: 5 bases; J trimming: 3 bases; junction bases outside the gene matches: 1. Germline-derived CDR1 and CDR2 are SEHNR and FQNEAQ (reference sequence). CDR3 nucleotide sequence: TGTGCCAGCAGCCAGGGGGATGGAAACACCATATATTTT. This translates into CASSQGDGNTIYF.

This clonotype was seen only a few times. Just one base apart from a much larger clone, this may be a read error. This chain links TRBV29-1 with TRBJ2-2, with D maybe TRBD2 (5 bases). The CDR3 is 12 amino acids. V gave up 2 bases and J gave up 6 bases, with 7 bases separating them. The V gene's germline CDR1 is SQVTM and CDR2 ANQGSEA. The CDR3 here is CSVERGPGELFF. In nucleotides, the CDR3 is TGCAGCGTTGAAAGAGGGCCCGGGGAGCTGTTTTTT.

This clonotype has just a few counts. This clone may be a read error of a much larger clone one base away. The chain joins TRBV20-1 to TRBJ1-1, with D tentatively TRBD1 (5 bases). CDR3 length: 12 amino acids. The germline gives CDR1 DFQATT, CDR2 SNEGSKA (reference sequence). CDR3 protein: CSTSKGRAEAFF. CDR3 in DNA: TGCAGTACTAGTAAGGGGAGGGCTGAAGCTTTCTTT.

The chain carries TRBV11-1 and TRBJ2-5; possibly TRBD1 or TRBD2 for D (5 bases each). The V end was cut by 1 base, the J end by 3 bases, with 15 bases between. Germline lookup yields CDR1 SGHAT and CDR2 FQDESV (reference sequence). The CDR3 is 16 amino acids. The CDR3 DNA sequence: TGTGCCAGCAGCTTAGATTGGGGGATCGGTGAAGAGACCCAGTACTTC. It specifies CASSLDWGIGEETQYF.